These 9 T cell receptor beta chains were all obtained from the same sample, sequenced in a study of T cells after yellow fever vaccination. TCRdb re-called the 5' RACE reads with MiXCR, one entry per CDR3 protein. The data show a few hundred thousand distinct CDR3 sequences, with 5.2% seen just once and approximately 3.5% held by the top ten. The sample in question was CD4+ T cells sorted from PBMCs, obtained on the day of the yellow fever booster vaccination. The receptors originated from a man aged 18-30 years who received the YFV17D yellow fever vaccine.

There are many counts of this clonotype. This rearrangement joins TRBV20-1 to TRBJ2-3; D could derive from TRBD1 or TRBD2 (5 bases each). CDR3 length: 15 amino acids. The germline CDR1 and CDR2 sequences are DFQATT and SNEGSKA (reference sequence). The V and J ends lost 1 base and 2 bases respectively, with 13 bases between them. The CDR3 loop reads CSARGKGPLTDTQYF. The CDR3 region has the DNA TGCAGTGCTAGAGGGAAGGGACCGCTCACAGATACGCAGTATTTT.

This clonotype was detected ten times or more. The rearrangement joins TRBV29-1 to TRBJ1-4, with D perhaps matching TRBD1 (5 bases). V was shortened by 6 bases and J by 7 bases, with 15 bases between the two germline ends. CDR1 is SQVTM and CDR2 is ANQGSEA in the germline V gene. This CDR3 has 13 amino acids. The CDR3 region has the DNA TGCAGCGTCTCCTCGGGGCTGCGTGAAAAACTGTTTTTT. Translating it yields CSVSSGLREKLFF.

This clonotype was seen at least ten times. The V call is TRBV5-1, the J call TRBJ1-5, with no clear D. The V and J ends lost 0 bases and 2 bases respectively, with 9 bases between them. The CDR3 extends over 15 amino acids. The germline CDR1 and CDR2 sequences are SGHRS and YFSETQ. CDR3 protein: CASSLDSLGNQPQHF. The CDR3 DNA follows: TGCGCCAGCAGCTTGGACAGCCTTGGCAATCAGCCCCAGCATTTT.

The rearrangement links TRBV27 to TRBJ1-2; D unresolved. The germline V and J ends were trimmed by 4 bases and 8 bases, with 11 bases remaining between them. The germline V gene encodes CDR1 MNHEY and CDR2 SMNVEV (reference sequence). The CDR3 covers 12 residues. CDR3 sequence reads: CASSSRMGGYTF. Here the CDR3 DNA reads TGTGCCAGCAGTTCACGAATGGGCGGCTACACCTTC.

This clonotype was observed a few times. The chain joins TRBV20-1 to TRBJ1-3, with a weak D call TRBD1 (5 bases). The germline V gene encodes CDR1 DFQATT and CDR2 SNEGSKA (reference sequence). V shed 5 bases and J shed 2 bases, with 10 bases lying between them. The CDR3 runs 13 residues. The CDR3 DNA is TGCAGTGCTGCCCGGGGCACTGGAAACACCATATATTTT. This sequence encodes CSAARGTGNTIYF.

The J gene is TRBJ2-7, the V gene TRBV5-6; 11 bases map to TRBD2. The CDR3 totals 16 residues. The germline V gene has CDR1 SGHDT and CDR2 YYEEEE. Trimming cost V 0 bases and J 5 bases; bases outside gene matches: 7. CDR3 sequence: CASSLGPSGGLDEQYV. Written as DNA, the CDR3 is TGTGCCAGCAGCTTGGGGCCTAGCGGGGGGTTGGACGAGCAGTACGTC.

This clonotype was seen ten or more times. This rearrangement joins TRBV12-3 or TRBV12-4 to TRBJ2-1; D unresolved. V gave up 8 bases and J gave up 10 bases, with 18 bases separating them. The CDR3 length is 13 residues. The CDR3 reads CASGLEFLHEQFF. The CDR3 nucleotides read TGTGCCAGCGGCCTTGAGTTCCTACACGAGCAGTTCTTC.

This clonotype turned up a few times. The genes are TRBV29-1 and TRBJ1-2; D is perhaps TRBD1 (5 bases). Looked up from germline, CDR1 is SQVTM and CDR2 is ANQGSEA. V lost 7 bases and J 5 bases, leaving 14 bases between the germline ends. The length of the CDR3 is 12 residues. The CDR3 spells CSASGLGYGYTF. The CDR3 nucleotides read TGCAGCGCATCGGGACTAGGGTATGGCTACACCTTC.

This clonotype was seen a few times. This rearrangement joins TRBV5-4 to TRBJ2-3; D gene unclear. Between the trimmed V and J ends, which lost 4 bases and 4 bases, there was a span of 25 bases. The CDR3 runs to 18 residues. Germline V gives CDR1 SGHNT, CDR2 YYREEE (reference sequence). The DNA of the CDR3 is TGTGCCAGCAGCCCCAGTCGTGGCCTCCTATCTAGTGCAGATACGCAGTATTTT. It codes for CASSPSRGLLSSADTQYF. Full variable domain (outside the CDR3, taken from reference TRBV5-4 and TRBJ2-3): ETGVTQSPTHLIKTRGQQVTLRCSSQSGHNTVSWYQQALGQGPQFIFQYYREEENGRGNFPPRFSGLQFPNYSSELNVNALELDDSALYLCASSPSRGLLSSADTQYFGPGTRLTVL.